Detailed here is one TCR beta chain. Different DNA sequences within this sample yield the same CDR3. This specimen comes from a study of blood T cell repertoires in COVID-19. Unmatched junction bases numbered 5, after V lost 2 bases and J lost 10 bases. The CDR3 runs to 14 residues. CDR1 is SEHNR, CDR2 FQNEAQ, per germline (reference sequence). In the original analysis: Estimation of nucleated cell counts was performed using reference gene primer amplification. Clones were read by immunoSEQ multiplex PCR, and TCRdb kept only the in-frame ones, dropping some. For V, J and clone size, that table is used; D and trimming come from the DNA. The table includes 400,000 to 450,000 clones, about 89% detected once.

Sequenced sample: peripheral blood. This chain links TRBV7-9 with TRBJ1-6; 7 bases agree with TRBD1. This clonotype was sampled from a woman in her 40s with COVID-19, enrolled during active disease. The chain's CDR3 is CASSLRQGDSPLHF. The CDR3 DNA reads TGTGCCAGCAGCTTAAGACAGGGAGACTCACCCCTCCACTTT.